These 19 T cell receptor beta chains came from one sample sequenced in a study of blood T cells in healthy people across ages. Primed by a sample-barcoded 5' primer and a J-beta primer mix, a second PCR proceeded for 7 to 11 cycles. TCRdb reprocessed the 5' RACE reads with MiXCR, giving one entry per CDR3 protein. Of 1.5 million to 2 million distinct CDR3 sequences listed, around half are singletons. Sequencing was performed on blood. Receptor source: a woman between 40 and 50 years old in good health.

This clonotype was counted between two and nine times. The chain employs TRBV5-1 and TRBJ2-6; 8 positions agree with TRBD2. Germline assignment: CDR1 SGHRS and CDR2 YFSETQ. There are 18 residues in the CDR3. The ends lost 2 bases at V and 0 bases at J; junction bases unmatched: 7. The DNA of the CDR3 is TGCGCCAGCAGCTTAGCGGGGGACTACCCCTCTGGGGCCAACGTCCTGACTTTC. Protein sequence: CASSLAGDYPSGANVLTF.

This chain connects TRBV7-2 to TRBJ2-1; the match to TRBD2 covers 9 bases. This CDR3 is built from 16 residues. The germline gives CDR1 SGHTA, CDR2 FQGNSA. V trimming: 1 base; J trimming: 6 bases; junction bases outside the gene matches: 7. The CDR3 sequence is CASSLVRGGRGNEQFF. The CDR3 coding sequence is TGTGCCAGCAGCTTAGTGCGGGGGGGCCGTGGCAATGAGCAGTTCTTC.

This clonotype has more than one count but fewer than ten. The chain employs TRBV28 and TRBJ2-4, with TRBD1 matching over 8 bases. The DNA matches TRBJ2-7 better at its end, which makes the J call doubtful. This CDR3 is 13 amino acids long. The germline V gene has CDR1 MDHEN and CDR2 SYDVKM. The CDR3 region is CASMPGGVYEQYF. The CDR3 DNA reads TGTGCCAGCATGCCAGGGGGCGTCTACGAGCAGTACTTC.

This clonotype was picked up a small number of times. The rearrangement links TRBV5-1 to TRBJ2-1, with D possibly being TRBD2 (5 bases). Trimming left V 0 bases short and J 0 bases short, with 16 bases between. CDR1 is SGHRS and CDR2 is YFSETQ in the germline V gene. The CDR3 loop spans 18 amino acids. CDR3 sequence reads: CASSLASTRVSSYNEQFF. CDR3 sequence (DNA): TGCGCCAGCAGCTTGGCTTCGACGAGGGTTAGCTCCTACAATGAGCAGTTCTTC.

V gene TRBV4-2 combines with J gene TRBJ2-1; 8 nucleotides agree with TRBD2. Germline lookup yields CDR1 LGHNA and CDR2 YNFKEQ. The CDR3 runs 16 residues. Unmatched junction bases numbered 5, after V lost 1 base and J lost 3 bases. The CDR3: CASSQGELAVYNEQFF. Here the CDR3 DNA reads TGTGCCAGCAGCCAAGGGGAACTAGCGGTCTACAATGAGCAGTTCTTC.

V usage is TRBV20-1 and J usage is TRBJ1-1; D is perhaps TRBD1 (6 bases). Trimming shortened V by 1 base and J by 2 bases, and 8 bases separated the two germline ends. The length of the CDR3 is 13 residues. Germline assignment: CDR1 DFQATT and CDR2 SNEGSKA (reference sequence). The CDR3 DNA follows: TGCAGTGCTAGAGGGACAGTTAACACTGAAGCTTTCTTT. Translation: CSARGTVNTEAFF.

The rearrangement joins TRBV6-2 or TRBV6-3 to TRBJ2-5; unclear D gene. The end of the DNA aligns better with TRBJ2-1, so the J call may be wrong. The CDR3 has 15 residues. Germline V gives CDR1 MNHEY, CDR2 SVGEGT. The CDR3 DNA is TGTGCCAGCAGCGCCCCCCGCTTCGGTCAAGAGACCCAGTTCTTC. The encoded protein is CASSAPRFGQETQFF.

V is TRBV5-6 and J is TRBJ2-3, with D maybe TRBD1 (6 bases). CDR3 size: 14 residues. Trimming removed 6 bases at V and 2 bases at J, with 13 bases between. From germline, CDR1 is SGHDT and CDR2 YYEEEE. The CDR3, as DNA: TGTGCCAGCATGCTACCAGGGGTCACAGATACGCAGTATTTT. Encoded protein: CASMLPGVTDTQYF.

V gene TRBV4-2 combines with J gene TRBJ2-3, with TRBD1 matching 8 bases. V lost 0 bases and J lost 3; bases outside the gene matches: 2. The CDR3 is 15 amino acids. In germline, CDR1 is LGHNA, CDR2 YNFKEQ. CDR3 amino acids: CASSQEDRVTDTQYF. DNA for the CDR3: TGTGCCAGCAGCCAAGAGGACAGGGTTACAGATACGCAGTATTTT.

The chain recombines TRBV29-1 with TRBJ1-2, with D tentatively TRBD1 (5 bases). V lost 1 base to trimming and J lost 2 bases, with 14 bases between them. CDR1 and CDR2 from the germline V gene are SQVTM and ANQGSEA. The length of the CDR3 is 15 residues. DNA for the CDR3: TGCAGCGTTGAAGTGGGGGACTCGAGGAACTATGGCTACACCTTC. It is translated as CSVEVGDSRNYGYTF.

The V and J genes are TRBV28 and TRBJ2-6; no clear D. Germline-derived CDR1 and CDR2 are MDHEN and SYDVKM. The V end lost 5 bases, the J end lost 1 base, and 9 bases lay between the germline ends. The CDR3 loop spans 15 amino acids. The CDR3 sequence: CASSPFQSGANVLTF. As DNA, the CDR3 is TGTGCCAGCAGTCCCTTCCAGTCTGGGGCCAACGTCCTGACTTTC. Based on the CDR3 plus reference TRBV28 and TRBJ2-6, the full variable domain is DVKVTQSSRYLVKRTGEKVFLECVQDMDHENMFWYRQDPGLGLRLIYFSYDVKMKEKGDIPEGYSVSREKKERFSLILESASTNQTSMYLCASSPFQSGANVLTFGAGSRLTVL.

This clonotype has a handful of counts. This chain's CDR3 is CASSQTTGTNEQYF. The CDR3 DNA is TGTGCCAGCTCACAAACGACCGGGACTAACGAGCAGTACTTC. J is TRBJ2-7 and V is TRBV18, with 7 bases identical to TRBD2. The CDR3 spans 14 residues. CDR1 and CDR2 from the germline V gene are KGHSH and LQKENI. Trimming took 4 bases from V and 5 from J; bases not matched to a gene: 8. The full variable domain, rest sourced from reference TRBV18 and TRBJ2-7, is NAGVMQNPRHLVRRRGQEARLRCSPMKGHSHVYWYRQLPEEGLKFMVYLQKENIIDESGMPKERFSAEFPKEGPSILRIQQVVRGDSAAYFCASSQTTGTNEQYFGPGTRLTVT.

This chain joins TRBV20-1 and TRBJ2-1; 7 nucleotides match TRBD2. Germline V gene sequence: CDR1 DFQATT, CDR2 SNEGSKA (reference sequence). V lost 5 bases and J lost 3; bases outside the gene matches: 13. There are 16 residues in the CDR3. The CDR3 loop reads CSASQIVAGVYNEQFF. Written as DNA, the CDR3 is TGCAGTGCTTCTCAAATAGTAGCGGGTGTCTACAATGAGCAGTTCTTC.

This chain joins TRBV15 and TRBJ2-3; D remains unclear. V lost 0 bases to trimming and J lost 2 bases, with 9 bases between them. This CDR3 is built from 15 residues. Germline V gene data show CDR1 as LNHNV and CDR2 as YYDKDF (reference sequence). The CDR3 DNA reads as TGTGCCACCAGCAGAGATCGCCATATCACAGATACGCAGTATTTT. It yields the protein CATSRDRHITDTQYF.

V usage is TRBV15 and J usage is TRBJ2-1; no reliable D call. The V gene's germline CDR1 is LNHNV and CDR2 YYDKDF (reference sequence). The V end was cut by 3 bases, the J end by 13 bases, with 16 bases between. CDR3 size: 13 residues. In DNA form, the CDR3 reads TGTGCCACCAGCAGTCAGAATTCCGAGACCCAGTTCTTC. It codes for CATSSQNSETQFF.

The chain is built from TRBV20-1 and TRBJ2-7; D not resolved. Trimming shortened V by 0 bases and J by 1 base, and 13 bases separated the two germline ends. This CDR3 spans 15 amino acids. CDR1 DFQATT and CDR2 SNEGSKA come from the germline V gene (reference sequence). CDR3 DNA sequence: TGCAGTGCTAGAGACGGGCAGGCAACATCCTACGAGCAGTACTTC. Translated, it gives CSARDGQATSYEQYF.

CDR3 bases: TGTGCCAGTAGTATGGGAGGACTTTACTACGAGCAGTACTTC. This gives the protein CASSMGGLYYEQYF. This chain joins TRBV19 and TRBJ2-7; D may be TRBD2 (6 bases). Germline lookup yields CDR1 LNHDA and CDR2 SQIVND (reference sequence). Trimming removed 3 bases from V and 3 bases from J, with 12 bases in between. The CDR3 is 14 amino acids.

CDR3 sequence reads: CSVEDPRGLETQYF. CDR3 bases: TGCAGCGTTGAAGACCCCCGGGGGTTGGAGACCCAGTACTTC. J is TRBJ2-7 and V is TRBV29-1; D may be TRBD2 (6 bases). The J call is doubtful: the DNA matches TRBJ2-5 better. This CDR3 spans 14 amino acids. Germline V CDR1 and CDR2: SQVTM, ANQGSEA.

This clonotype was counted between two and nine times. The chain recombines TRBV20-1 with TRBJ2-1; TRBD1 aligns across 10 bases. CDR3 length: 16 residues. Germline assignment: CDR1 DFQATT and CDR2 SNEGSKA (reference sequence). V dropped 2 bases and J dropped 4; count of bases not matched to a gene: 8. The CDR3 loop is CSARRPGTGVYNEQFF. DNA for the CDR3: TGCAGTGCTAGAAGGCCCGGGACAGGGGTTTACAATGAGCAGTTCTTC.